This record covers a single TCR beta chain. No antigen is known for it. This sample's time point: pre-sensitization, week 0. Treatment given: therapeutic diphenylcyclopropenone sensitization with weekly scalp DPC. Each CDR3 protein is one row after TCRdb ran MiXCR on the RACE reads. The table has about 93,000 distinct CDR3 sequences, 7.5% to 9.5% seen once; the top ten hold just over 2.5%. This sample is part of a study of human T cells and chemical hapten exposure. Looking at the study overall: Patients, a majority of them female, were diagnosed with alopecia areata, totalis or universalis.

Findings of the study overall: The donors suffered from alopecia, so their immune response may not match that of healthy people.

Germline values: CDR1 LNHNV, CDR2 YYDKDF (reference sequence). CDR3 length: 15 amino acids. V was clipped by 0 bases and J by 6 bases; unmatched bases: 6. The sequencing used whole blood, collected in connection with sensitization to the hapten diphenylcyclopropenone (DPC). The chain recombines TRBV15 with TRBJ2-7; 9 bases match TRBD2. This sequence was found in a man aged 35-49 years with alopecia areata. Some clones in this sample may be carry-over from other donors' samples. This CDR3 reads CATSRDLGTSSEQYF. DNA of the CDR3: TGTGCCACCAGCAGAGATCTAGGGACTAGCTCCGAGCAGTACTTC.